This T cell receptor (beta chain) was captured in a study of T-cell reconstitution after alpha-beta-depleted transplantation in children. There are many counts of this clonotype. Its antigen is unidentified. The study's findings and limits: T-cell counts and diversity were attributed mostly to newly produced T cells one year after transplant. High day-60 TCRbeta diversity in some patients came from surviving recipient T cells and thymic progenitors. Several hundred expanded graft clones reportedly gave rise to the alpha-beta T cells present about two months after transplant.

The germline V gene has CDR1 SGHDN and CDR2 FVKESK. The CDR3 runs 18 residues. V was trimmed by 1 base and J by 4 bases, leaving 19 bases between them. The authors prepared the TCRbeta library with unique molecular identifiers. TCRdb reanalysed the PCR reads using MiXCR and keeps one entry per CDR3 protein. The table records 180,000 or so distinct CDR3 sequences, about 6% of them present only once. The sequence derives from a girl less than two years old with combined immunodeficiency, due to receive a stem cell transplant. The sample was PBMCs, taken before TCRalphabeta/CD19-depleted stem cell transplant. This chain links TRBV14 with TRBJ2-2; D remains ambiguous. CDR3 coding DNA: TGTGCCAGCAGCCAAGTCGATCTTACGCGTAACCCCACCGGGGAGCTGTTTTTT. This translates into CASSQVDLTRNPTGELFF.